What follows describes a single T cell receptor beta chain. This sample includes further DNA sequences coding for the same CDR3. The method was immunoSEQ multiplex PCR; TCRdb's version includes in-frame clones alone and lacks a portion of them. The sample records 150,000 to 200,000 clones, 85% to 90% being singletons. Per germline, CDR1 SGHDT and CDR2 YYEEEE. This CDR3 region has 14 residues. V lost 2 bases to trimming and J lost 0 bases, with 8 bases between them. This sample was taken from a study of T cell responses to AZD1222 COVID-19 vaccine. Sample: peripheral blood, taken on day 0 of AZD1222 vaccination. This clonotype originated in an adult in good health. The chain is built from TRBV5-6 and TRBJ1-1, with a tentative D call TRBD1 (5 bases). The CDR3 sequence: CASSLEGLNTEAFF. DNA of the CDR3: TGTGCCAGCAGCTTAGAGGGACTGAACACTGAAGCTTTCTTT. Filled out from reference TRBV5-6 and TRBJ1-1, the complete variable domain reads DAGVTQSPTHLIKTRGQQVTLRCSPKSGHDTVSWYQQALGQGPQFIFQYYEEEERQRGNFPDRFSGHQFPNYSSELNVNALLLGDSALYLCASSLEGLNTEAFFGQGTRLTVV.